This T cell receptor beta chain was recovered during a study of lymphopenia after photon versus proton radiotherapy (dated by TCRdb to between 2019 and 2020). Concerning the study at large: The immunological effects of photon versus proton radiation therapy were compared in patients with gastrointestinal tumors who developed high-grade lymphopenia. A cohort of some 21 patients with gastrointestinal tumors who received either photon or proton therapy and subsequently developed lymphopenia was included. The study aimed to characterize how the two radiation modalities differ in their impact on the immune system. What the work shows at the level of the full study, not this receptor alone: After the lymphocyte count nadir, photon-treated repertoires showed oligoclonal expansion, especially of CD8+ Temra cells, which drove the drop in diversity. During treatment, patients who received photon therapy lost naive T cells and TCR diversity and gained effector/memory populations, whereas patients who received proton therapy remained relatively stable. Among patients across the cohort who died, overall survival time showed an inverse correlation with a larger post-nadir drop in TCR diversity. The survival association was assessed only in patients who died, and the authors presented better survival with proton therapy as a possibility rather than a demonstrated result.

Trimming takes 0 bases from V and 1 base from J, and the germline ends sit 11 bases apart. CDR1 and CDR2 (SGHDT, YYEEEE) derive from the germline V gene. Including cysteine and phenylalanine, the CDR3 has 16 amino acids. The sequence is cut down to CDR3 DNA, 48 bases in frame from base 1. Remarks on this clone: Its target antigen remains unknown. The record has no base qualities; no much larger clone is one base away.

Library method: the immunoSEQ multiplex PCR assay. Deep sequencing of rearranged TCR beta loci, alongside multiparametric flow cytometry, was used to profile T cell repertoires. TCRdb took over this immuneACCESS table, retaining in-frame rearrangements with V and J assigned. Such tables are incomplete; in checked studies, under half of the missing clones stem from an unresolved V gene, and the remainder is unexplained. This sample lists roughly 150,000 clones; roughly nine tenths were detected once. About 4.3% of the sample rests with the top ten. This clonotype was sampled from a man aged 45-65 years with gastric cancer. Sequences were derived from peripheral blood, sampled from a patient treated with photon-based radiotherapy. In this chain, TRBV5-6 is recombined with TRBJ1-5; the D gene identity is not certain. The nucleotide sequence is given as TGTGCCAGCAGCTTGGCCTGGGTGGGGAGCAATCAGCCCCAGCATTTT. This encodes CASSLAWVGSNQPQHF.